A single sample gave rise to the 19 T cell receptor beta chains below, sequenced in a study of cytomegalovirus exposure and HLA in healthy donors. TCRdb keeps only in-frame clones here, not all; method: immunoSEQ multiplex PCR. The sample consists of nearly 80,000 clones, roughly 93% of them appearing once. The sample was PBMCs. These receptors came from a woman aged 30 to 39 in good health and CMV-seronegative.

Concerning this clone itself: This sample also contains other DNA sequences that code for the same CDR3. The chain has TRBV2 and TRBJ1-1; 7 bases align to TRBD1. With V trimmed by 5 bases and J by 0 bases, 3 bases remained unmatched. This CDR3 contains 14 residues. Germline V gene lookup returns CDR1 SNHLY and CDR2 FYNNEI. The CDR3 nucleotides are TGTGCCAGCAGTAGACAGGGTCTGAACACTGAAGCTTTCTTT. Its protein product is CASSRQGLNTEAFF.

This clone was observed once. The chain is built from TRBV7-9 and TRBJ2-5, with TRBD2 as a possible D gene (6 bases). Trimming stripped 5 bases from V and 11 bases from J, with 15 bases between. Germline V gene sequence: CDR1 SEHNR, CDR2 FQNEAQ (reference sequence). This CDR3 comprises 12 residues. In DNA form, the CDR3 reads TGTGCCAGCAGCCCCGCGGGAAGGGAGCAGTACTTC. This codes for CASSPAGREQYF.

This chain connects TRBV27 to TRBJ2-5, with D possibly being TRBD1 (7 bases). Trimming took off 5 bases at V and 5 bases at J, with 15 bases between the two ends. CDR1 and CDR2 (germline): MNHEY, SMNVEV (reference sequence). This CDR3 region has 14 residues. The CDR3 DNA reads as TGTGCCAGCAGTCAAGACAGGGAGGACGAGACCCAGTACTTC. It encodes CASSQDREDETQYF.

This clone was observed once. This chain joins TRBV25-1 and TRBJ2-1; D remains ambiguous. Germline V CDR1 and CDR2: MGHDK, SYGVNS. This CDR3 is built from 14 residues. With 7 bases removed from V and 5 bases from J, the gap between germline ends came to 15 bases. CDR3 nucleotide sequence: TGTGCCAGCAAAAGCATCAGGATCAACAATGAGCAGTTCTTC. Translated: CASKSIRINNEQFF.

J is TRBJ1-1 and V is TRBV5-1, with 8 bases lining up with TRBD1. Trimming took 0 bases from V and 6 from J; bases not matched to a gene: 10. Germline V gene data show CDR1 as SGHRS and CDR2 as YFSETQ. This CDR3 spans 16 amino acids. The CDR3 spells CASSLVSGQGVAEAFF. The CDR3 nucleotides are TGCGCCAGCAGCTTGGTCTCCGGACAGGGAGTGGCTGAAGCTTTCTTT.

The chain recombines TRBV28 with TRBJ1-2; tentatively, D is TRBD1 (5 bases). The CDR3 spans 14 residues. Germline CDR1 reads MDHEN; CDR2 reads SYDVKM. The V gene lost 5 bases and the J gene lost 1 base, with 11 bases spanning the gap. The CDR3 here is CASSMTANNYGYTF. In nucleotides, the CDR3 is TGTGCCAGCAGTATGACAGCCAATAACTATGGCTACACCTTC.

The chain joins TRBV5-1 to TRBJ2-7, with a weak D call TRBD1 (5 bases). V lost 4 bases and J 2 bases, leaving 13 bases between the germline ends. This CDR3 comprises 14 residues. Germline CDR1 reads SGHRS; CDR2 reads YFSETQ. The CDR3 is CASSGQGQTYEQYF. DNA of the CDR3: TGCGCCAGCAGCGGTCAGGGCCAAACCTACGAGCAGTACTTC.

This CDR3 is CASSYSGGGRYGYTF. The DNA of the CDR3 is TGTGCCAGCAGTTACTCGGGGGGGGGCCGTTATGGCTACACCTTC. The genes are TRBV6-5 and TRBJ1-2, with D perhaps TRBD1 (6 bases). Germline V gene lookup returns CDR1 MNHEY and CDR2 SVGAGI. The CDR3 runs to 15 residues. Trimming took 0 bases from V and 5 from J, leaving 13 bases between them.

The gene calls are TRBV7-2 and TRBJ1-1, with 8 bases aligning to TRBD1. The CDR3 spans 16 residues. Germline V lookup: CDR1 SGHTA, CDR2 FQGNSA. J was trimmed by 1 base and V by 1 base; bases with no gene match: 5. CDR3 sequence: CASSLGSGTGNTEAFF. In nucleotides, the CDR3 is TGTGCCAGCAGCTTAGGATCCGGGACAGGGAACACTGAAGCTTTCTTT. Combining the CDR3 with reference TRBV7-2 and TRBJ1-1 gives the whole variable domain GAGVSQSPSNKVTEKGKDVELRCDPISGHTALYWYRQSLGQGLEFLIYFQGNSAPDKSGLPSDRFSAERTGGSVSTLTIQRTQQEDSAVYLCASSLGSGTGNTEAFFGQGTRLTVV.

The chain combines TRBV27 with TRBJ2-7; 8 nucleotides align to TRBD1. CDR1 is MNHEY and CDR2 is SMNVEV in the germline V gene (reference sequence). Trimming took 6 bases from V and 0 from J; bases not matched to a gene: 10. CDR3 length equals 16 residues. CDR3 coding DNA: TGTGCCAGCAGAACTCAACAGGGGGTAAGCTCCTACGAGCAGTACTTC. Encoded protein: CASRTQQGVSSYEQYF.

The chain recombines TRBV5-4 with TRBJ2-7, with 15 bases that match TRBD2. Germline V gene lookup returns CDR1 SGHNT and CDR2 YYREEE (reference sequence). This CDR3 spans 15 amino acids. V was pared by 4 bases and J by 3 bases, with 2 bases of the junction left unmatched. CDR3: CASSRGLAGGYEQYF. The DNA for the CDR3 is TGTGCCAGCAGCCGGGGACTAGCGGGAGGCTACGAGCAGTACTTC.

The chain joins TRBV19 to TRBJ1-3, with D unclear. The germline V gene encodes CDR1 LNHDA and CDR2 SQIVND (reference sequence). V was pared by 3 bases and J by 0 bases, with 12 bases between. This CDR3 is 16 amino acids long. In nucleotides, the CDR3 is TGTGCCAGTAGTATGTATGCAGGCTACTCTGGAAACACCATATATTTT. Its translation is CASSMYAGYSGNTIYF.

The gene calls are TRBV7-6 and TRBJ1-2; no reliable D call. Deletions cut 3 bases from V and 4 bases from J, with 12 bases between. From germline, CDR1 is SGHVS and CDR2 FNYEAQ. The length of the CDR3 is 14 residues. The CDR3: CASSFGGGVYGYTF. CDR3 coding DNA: TGTGCCAGCAGCTTCGGAGGAGGCGTCTATGGCTACACCTTC.

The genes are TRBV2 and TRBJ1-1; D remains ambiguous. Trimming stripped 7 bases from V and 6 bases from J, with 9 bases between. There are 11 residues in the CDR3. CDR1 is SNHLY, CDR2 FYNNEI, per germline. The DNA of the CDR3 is TGTGCCAGCATTCTCAGTTCTGAAGCTTTCTTT. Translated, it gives CASILSSEAFF.

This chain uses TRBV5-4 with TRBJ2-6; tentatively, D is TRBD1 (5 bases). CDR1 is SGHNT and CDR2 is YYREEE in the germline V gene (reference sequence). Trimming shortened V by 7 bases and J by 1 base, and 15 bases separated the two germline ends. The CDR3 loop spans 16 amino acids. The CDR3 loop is CASSLGVESGANVLTF. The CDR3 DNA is TGTGCCAGCTCCCTAGGGGTAGAGTCTGGGGCCAACGTCCTGACTTTC.

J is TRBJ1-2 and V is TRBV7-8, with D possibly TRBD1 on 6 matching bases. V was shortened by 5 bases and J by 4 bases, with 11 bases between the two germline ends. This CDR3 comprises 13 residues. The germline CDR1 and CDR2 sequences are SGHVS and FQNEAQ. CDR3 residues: CASSPDRSYGYTF. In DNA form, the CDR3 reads TGTGCCAGCAGCCCGGACAGATCCTATGGCTACACCTTC.

CDR3 DNA: TGTGCCAGCAGTTCGCTATTCATCGGAGGTGAAAAACTGTTTTTT. Translating it yields CASSSLFIGGEKLFF. The rearrangement uses TRBV6-5 and TRBJ1-4; D is unclear. This CDR3 has 15 residues. The V end was cut by 4 bases, the J end by 7 bases, with 16 bases between. CDR1 MNHEY and CDR2 SVGAGI come from the germline V gene.

The CDR3 nucleotides read TGTGCCAGCAGCCGGGGGGAGCGTGACACTGAAGCTTTCTTT. Its translation: CASSRGERDTEAFF. The chain couples TRBV7-2 to TRBJ1-1; D possibly corresponds to TRBD1 (5 bases). Per germline, CDR1 SGHTA and CDR2 FQGNSA. V lost 5 bases and J lost 3, with 13 bases in between. The CDR3 sequence is 14 residues long. Full variable domain (outside the CDR3, taken from reference TRBV7-2 and TRBJ1-1): GAGVSQSPSNKVTEKGKDVELRCDPISGHTALYWYRQSLGQGLEFLIYFQGNSAPDKSGLPSDRFSAERTGGSVSTLTIQRTQQEDSAVYLCASSRGERDTEAFFGQGTRLTVV.

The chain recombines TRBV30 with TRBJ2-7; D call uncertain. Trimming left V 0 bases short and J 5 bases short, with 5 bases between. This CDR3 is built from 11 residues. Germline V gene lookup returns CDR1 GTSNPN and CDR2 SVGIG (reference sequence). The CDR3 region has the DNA TGTGCCTGGAGTGTACACAACGAGCAGTACTTC. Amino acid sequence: CAWSVHNEQYF.